This passage covers 32 T cell receptor beta chains from one sample sequenced in a study of CD8+ T cells in alopecia areata. Indicated treatment: oral pan-JAK inhibitor, 5-10 mg twice daily. Sequencing used cDNA as its template, made by extracting RNA and reverse transcribing it. The data were produced by immunoSEQ multiplex PCR, yet TCRdb's version contains in-frame clones alone and is incomplete. The sample lists around 60,000 clones, 35% to 55% occurring once. This specimen consisted of CD8+ T cells sorted from blood, obtained between weeks 36 and 40, from a patient treated with tofacitinib. The receptors originated from a human donor with alopecia areata.

This clone was recorded a few times. The chain links TRBV30 to TRBJ2-7; D call uncertain. Trimming cost V 0 bases and J 10 bases, with 16 bases left between them. The CDR3 is 13 amino acids. CDR1 and CDR2 from the germline V gene are GTSNPN and SVGIG (reference sequence). The CDR3 DNA follows: TGTGCCTGGAGTGTTACGGGTGGAAGGGAACAGTACTTC. This translates into CAWSVTGGREQYF.

The V gene is TRBV29-1, the J gene TRBJ2-7; D is ambiguous. The CDR3 loop spans 13 amino acids. CDR1 SQVTM and CDR2 ANQGSEA come from the germline V gene. V gave up 2 bases and J gave up 3 bases, with 11 bases separating them. The CDR3 reads CSVETSRDYEQYF. The CDR3, as DNA: TGCAGCGTTGAAACTTCAAGGGACTACGAGCAGTACTTC.

CDR3 protein: CASSHTQGSEQYF. The CDR3 region has the DNA TGCGCCAGCAGCCATACACAGGGGAGCGAGCAGTACTTC. The J gene is TRBJ2-7, the V gene TRBV4-3, with 7 bases identical to TRBD1. The CDR3 extends over 13 amino acids. The V gene's germline CDR1 is LGHNA and CDR2 YSLEER. J gave up 6 bases and V 3 bases, and 5 bases lay outside the gene matches.

This clone appeared a few times. The V and J genes are TRBV9 and TRBJ2-2; 10 bases are a match to TRBD2. Germline V CDR1 and CDR2: SGDLS, YYNGEE. The CDR3 extends over 17 amino acids. V lost 5 bases, J lost 3 bases, and 10 bases stayed unmatched. The CDR3 reads CASSEARLAGYTGELFF. Here the CDR3 DNA reads TGTGCCAGCAGTGAAGCCAGACTAGCGGGTTACACCGGGGAGCTGTTTTTT.

V is TRBV5-1 and J is TRBJ2-3; TRBD2 matches 14 bases. This CDR3 is 19 amino acids long. In germline, CDR1 is SGHRS, CDR2 YFSETQ. Trimming removed 4 bases from V and 2 bases from J; junction bases left unmatched: 12. The CDR3 DNA follows: TGCGCCAGCAGCGAGGGACTAGCGGGAGTCCAAGAGCTCACAGATACGCAGTATTTT. It is translated as CASSEGLAGVQELTDTQYF.

This clone was observed a handful of times. V usage is TRBV5-6 and J usage is TRBJ2-5, with D hard to call. The CDR3 is made up of 13 amino acids. Trimming stripped 1 base from V and 5 bases from J, with 9 bases between. CDR1 is SGHDT, CDR2 YYEEEE, per germline. CDR3 sequence reads: CASSLTVRETQYF. The CDR3 nucleotides read TGTGCCAGCAGCTTGACGGTCCGGGAGACCCAGTACTTC.

The rearrangement links TRBV27 to TRBJ2-7, with a weak D call TRBD1 (6 bases). This CDR3 has 12 residues. CDR1 and CDR2 from the germline V gene are MNHEY and SMNVEV (reference sequence). The germline V and J ends were trimmed by 3 bases and 5 bases, with 8 bases remaining between them. The CDR3 here is CASSFGGNEQYF. The CDR3 DNA sequence: TGTGCCAGCAGTTTTGGGGGCAACGAGCAGTACTTC.

This chain links TRBV10-3 with TRBJ2-3; tentative D call: TRBD1 (6 bases). With 10 bases removed from V and 4 bases from J, the gap between germline ends came to 12 bases. This CDR3 contains 12 residues. Germline V lookup: CDR1 ENHRY, CDR2 SYGVKD. The CDR3 DNA reads TGTGCCACTACAGGGCCGGCAGATACGCAGTATTTT. It yields the protein CATTGPADTQYF.

This clone was observed a handful of times. The chain couples TRBV29-1 to TRBJ2-7; 11 bases match TRBD1. J gave up 7 bases and V 7 bases, and 3 bases lay outside the gene matches. Germline CDR1 is SQVTM and CDR2 is ANQGSEA. The CDR3 covers 11 residues. The CDR3 DNA reads TGCAGCGCCGGGACAGGGGGAGAGCAGTACTTC. This sequence encodes CSAGTGGEQYF.

The chain joins TRBV7-9 to TRBJ2-7, with TRBD2 identical over 10 bases. The CDR3 sequence is 15 residues long. CDR1 and CDR2 from the germline V gene are SEHNR and FQNEAQ (reference sequence). V lost 0 bases, J lost 4 bases, and 3 bases stayed unmatched. Here the CDR3 reads CASSLAGAGGYEQYF. DNA of the CDR3: TGTGCCAGCAGCTTAGCGGGAGCGGGAGGGTACGAGCAGTACTTC.

This rearrangement joins TRBV29-1 to TRBJ2-2; the D gene is possibly TRBD1 (6 bases). Trimming shortened V by 6 bases and J by 6 bases, and 14 bases separated the two germline ends. Germline CDR1 reads SQVTM; CDR2 reads ANQGSEA. The CDR3 is made up of 13 amino acids. The CDR3 nucleotides are TGCAGCGTGGACGGGACAACGGCCGGGGAGCTGTTTTTT. It codes for CSVDGTTAGELFF.

The rearrangement links TRBV7-2 to TRBJ2-7; the D is unclear. The CDR3 runs 13 residues. Germline CDR1 is SGHTA and CDR2 is FQGNSA. The V end lost 6 bases, the J end lost 3 bases, and 12 bases lay between the germline ends. The CDR3 loop is CASRPPGGYEQYF. The CDR3 nucleotides read TGTGCCAGCAGACCCCCCGGCGGCTACGAGCAGTACTTC.

The V call is TRBV9, the J call TRBJ2-5; TRBD2 agrees at 9 bases. Per the germline V gene, CDR1 is SGDLS and CDR2 is YYNGEE. The V and J ends lost 0 bases and 0 bases, in that order; junction bases with no gene match: 6. The CDR3 loop spans 17 amino acids. This CDR3 reads CASSVGVSGSYQETQYF. The CDR3 DNA is TGTGCCAGCAGCGTAGGTGTTAGCGGGAGCTACCAAGAGACCCAGTACTTC.

This rearrangement joins TRBV30 to TRBJ2-1, with TRBD1 as a possible D gene (6 bases). V lost 4 bases to trimming and J lost 9 bases, with 19 bases between them. This CDR3 is built from 14 residues. In germline, CDR1 is GTSNPN, CDR2 SVGIG (reference sequence). This chain's CDR3 is CAWTPGQGPREQFF. CDR3 nucleotide sequence: TGTGCCTGGACCCCGGGTCAGGGGCCCCGTGAGCAGTTCTTC. The full variable domain, in which reference TRBV30 and TRBJ2-1 provide the parts outside the CDR3, is SQTIHQWPATLVQPVGSPLSLECTVEGTSNPNLYWYRQAAGRGLQLLFYSVGIGQISSEVPQNLSASRPQDRQFILSSKKLLLSDSGFYLCAWTPGQGPREQFFGPGTRLTVL.

A few counts support this clone. The V and J genes are TRBV5-6 and TRBJ2-7; 9 bases agree with TRBD1. Per germline, CDR1 SGHDT and CDR2 YYEEEE. CDR3 length: 15 residues. Germline trimming cut 4 bases from V and 0 bases from J; bases unmatched to any gene: 5. CDR3 amino acids: CASSPGQGGSYEQYF. DNA of the CDR3: TGTGCCAGCAGCCCGGGACAGGGAGGCTCCTACGAGCAGTACTTC.

J is TRBJ2-7 and V is TRBV6-5; 8 bases align to TRBD2. V trimming: 2 bases; J trimming: 0 bases; junction bases outside the gene matches: 6. Germline assignment: CDR1 MNHEY and CDR2 SVGAGI. The CDR3 loop spans 16 amino acids. CDR3 in amino acids: CASSYRTSWSSYEQYF. As DNA, the CDR3 is TGTGCCAGCAGTTACCGGACTAGCTGGAGCTCCTACGAGCAGTACTTC.

The V call is TRBV29-1, the J call TRBJ1-2; a weak D match, TRBD1 (5 bases). The CDR3 contains 12 residues. Per the germline V gene, CDR1 is SQVTM and CDR2 is ANQGSEA. The V and J ends lost 7 bases and 6 bases respectively, with 15 bases between them. As DNA, the CDR3 is TGCAGCGCCCAACGGGGCCCGGATGGCTACACCTTC. Its translation: CSAQRGPDGYTF.

V and J are TRBV28 and TRBJ2-5; D not resolved. V dropped 1 base and J dropped 5 bases, with 11 bases sitting between them. Germline V CDR1 and CDR2: MDHEN, SYDVKM. This CDR3 is 14 amino acids long. The CDR3 region has the DNA TGTGCCAGCAGTTTATATGGGGTTGGGGAGACCCAGTACTTC. Protein sequence: CASSLYGVGETQYF.

This clone was counted between two and nine times. The rearrangement uses TRBV7-2 and TRBJ2-6; 8 nucleotides agree with TRBD1. The germline CDR1 and CDR2 sequences are SGHTA and FQGNSA. With 5 bases clipped from V and 2 bases from J, the junction kept 8 bases outside the gene matches. The CDR3 consists of 17 residues. The CDR3 region is CASSGETGEPGANVLTF. The CDR3 DNA sequence: TGTGCCAGCAGCGGAGAGACAGGGGAGCCTGGGGCCAACGTCCTGACTTTC.

The chain joins TRBV11-2 to TRBJ2-6; no clear D. This CDR3 is built from 18 residues. V was pared by 2 bases and J by 0 bases, with 14 bases between. Germline V CDR1 and CDR2: SGHAT, FQNNGV. The CDR3 DNA follows: TGTGCCAGCAGCTTATTACGCCGGCAGTTCTCTGGGGCCAACGTCCTGACTTTC. Its translation: CASSLLRRQFSGANVLTF. Together with reference TRBV11-2 and TRBJ2-6, the CDR3 gives the full variable domain: EAGVAQSPRYKIIEKRQSVAFWCNPISGHATLYWYQQILGQGPKLLIQFQNNGVVDDSQLPKDRFSAERLKGVDSTLKIQPAKLEDSAVYLCASSLLRRQFSGANVLTFGAGSRLTVL.

Written as DNA, the CDR3 is TGTGCCTGGAGAGGCCGCTCCCGGGACAGTAGCACAGATACGCAGTATTTT. Translated: CAWRGRSRDSSTDTQYF. The chain joins TRBV30 to TRBJ2-3, with TRBD1 identical over 7 bases. J was trimmed by 0 bases and V by 3 bases; bases with no gene match: 12. Germline values: CDR1 GTSNPN, CDR2 SVGIG (reference sequence). This CDR3 has 17 residues. The full variable domain, with the rest looked up from reference TRBV30 and TRBJ2-3, is SQTIHQWPATLVQPVGSPLSLECTVEGTSNPNLYWYRQAAGRGLQLLFYSVGIGQISSEVPQNLSASRPQDRQFILSSKKLLLSDSGFYLCAWRGRSRDSSTDTQYFGPGTRLTVL.

This clone was detected only a few times. The chain employs TRBV28 and TRBJ1-1; no definite D call. In germline, CDR1 is MDHEN, CDR2 SYDVKM. The length of the CDR3 is 15 residues. Deletions cut 5 bases from V and 3 bases from J, with 16 bases between. The CDR3, as DNA: TGTGCCAGCAGTCCGACCGATGCGACATACACTGAAGCTTTCTTT. As protein: CASSPTDATYTEAFF. Using reference TRBV28 and TRBJ1-1 for the parts outside the CDR3, the full variable domain is DVKVTQSSRYLVKRTGEKVFLECVQDMDHENMFWYRQDPGLGLRLIYFSYDVKMKEKGDIPEGYSVSREKKERFSLILESASTNQTSMYLCASSPTDATYTEAFFGQGTRLTVV.

The chain carries TRBV2 and TRBJ2-5; D ambiguous. The germline V and J ends were trimmed by 4 bases and 3 bases, with 9 bases remaining between them. CDR1 SNHLY and CDR2 FYNNEI come from the germline V gene. CDR3 length: 13 residues. CDR3 bases: TGTGCCAGCAGTGTATTTGTTGAAGAGACCCAGTACTTC. It encodes CASSVFVEETQYF.

This clone was seen once. This sequence joins TRBV7-9 and TRBJ1-1; D not certain. This CDR3 region has 11 residues. Trimming left V 7 bases short and J 5 bases short, with 8 bases between. Germline-derived CDR1 and CDR2 are SEHNR and FQNEAQ (reference sequence). CDR3 coding DNA: TGTGCCAGCAACCGACCGACTGAAGCTTTCTTT. As protein: CASNRPTEAFF.

The genes are TRBV5-1 and TRBJ2-7, with TRBD2 identical over 15 bases. The CDR3 sequence is 17 residues long. Germline CDR1 is SGHRS and CDR2 is YFSETQ. The V segment lost 5 bases and the J segment 0 bases; nucleotides outside the gene matches: 6. The CDR3 bases are TGCGCCAGCAGGGAGGGACTAGCGGGAGGTTACTCCTACGAGCAGTACTTC. It yields the protein CASREGLAGGYSYEQYF.

The chain carries TRBV6-1 and TRBJ2-7; possibly TRBD1 or TRBD2 for D (5 bases each). The germline CDR1 and CDR2 sequences are MNHNS and SASEGT. The CDR3 spans 15 residues. The germline V and J ends were trimmed by 3 bases and 2 bases, with 14 bases remaining between them. CDR3 coding DNA: TGTGCCAGCAGTGATACCGGGACGTATCCCTACGAGCAGTACTTC. This translates into CASSDTGTYPYEQYF.

The chain combines TRBV6-4 with TRBJ1-1; D is undetermined. The CDR3 sequence is 13 residues long. The V end lost 6 bases, the J end lost 1 base, and 9 bases lay between the germline ends. Germline lookup yields CDR1 MRHNA and CDR2 SNTAGT. The CDR3: CASSPTENTEAFF. The CDR3 DNA reads as TGTGCCAGCAGCCCCACAGAGAACACTGAAGCTTTCTTT.

This clone has just one count. The chain joins TRBV19 to TRBJ2-6; D is ambiguous. Germline-derived CDR1 and CDR2 are LNHDA and SQIVND (reference sequence). The CDR3 has 14 residues. V lost 3 bases to trimming and J lost 4 bases, with 7 bases between them. Here the CDR3 reads CASSIGQGANVLTF. The CDR3 nucleotides read TGTGCCAGTAGTATCGGGCAGGGGGCCAACGTCCTGACTTTC.

This rearrangement joins TRBV25-1 to TRBJ2-1; tentative D call: TRBD1 (6 bases). Trimming left V 5 bases short and J 3 bases short, with 8 bases between. The CDR3 spans 13 residues. Germline loops: CDR1 MGHDK, CDR2 SYGVNS. As DNA, the CDR3 is TGTGCCAGCAGTTCAGGGGTCTACAATGAGCAGTTCTTC. It codes for CASSSGVYNEQFF.

This chain connects TRBV7-6 to TRBJ1-2; 9 nucleotides align to TRBD1. Per germline, CDR1 SGHVS and CDR2 FNYEAQ. The CDR3 is 16 residues long. The J segment lost 4 bases and the V segment lost 4 bases, leaving 10 bases of the junction unmatched. The CDR3 spells CASSSADRGGGYGYTF. For the CDR3, the DNA is TGTGCCAGCAGCTCCGCGGACAGGGGAGGCGGCTATGGCTACACCTTC.

V usage is TRBV25-1 and J usage is TRBJ2-7; D unresolved. Germline V gene lookup returns CDR1 MGHDK and CDR2 SYGVNS. This CDR3 contains 12 residues. V lost 6 bases, J lost 2 bases, and 8 bases lay in between. This CDR3 reads CASSASTYEQYF. The DNA of the CDR3 is TGTGCCAGCAGCGCGAGTACCTACGAGCAGTACTTC.

The chain joins TRBV29-1 to TRBJ2-1; TRBD1 aligns across 9 bases. This CDR3 has 17 amino acids. CDR1 and CDR2 from the germline V gene are SQVTM and ANQGSEA. The V and J ends lost 6 bases and 0 bases, in that order; junction bases with no gene match: 12. The CDR3 protein is CSVFRDRASSSYNEQFF. For the CDR3, the DNA is TGCAGCGTATTCCGGGACAGGGCAAGCAGCTCCTACAATGAGCAGTTCTTC.